This T cell receptor (beta chain) comes out of a study of cytomegalovirus exposure and HLA in healthy donors. Germline lookup yields CDR1 SEHNR and CDR2 FQNEAQ (reference sequence). V was clipped by 5 bases and J by 7 bases, with 21 bases between them. The CDR3 extends over 16 amino acids. General observations from the study: Later analysis suggested links between common viral pathogens and several top significant clusters. Earlier analysis found most TCR beta V segments productive about 87% or about 30% of the time.

Among the donors, all were healthy bone marrow donors. The study ran its PCR with 60 Vbeta and 13 Jbeta primers. TCRdb's table, derived via immunoSEQ multiplex PCR, lists solely in-frame clones and lacks some. The sample has 150,000 to 200,000 clones; roughly 79% are singletons. In regard to this clone: What it recognizes is unknown.

The chain couples TRBV7-9 to TRBJ2-1, with D possibly matching TRBD1 (7 bases). The specimen was PBMCs. The TCR originated in a woman in her twenties or thirties in good health and CMV-seropositive. CDR3 residues: CASSGIETGRPNEQFF. In nucleotides, the CDR3 is TGTGCCAGCAGCGGCATAGAGACAGGGAGGCCTAATGAGCAGTTCTTC.